This T cell receptor (beta chain) is drawn from a study of T cells in women clearing cervical HPV infection (dated by TCRdb to the late 2010s). Looking at the study overall: The cases were 20 to 30 women with histologically confirmed HPV16-related CIN3 or worse, and 2 of those women had invasive cancers. The 25 or so controls were women who cleared a single incident HPV16 infection within 12 months without developing precancer or cancer. Blood from cases was collected at the visit where the lesion was first found, while blood from controls was collected once the infection could no longer be detected. Among cases, blood sampling occurred a median of 149 days after lesion detection, with an interquartile range of about 80 to 230 days. Because only a few women had HLA typing data, the possibility that HLA type acted as a confounder could not be ruled out. This exploratory proof-of-principle case-control study, nested within the Guanacaste HPV Natural History Study in Costa Rica, compared TCR repertoires among women with different cervical HPV16 outcomes. Cases and controls were matched on age within five years and on year of sample collection. Cases had a median age of roughly 36 years and controls had a median age of around 40, with no significant differences in baseline characteristics. The parent cohort enrolled 10,049 women aged 18 or older in Guanacaste, Costa Rica, during about 1992 to 1995 and followed them for approximately seven years. Five blinded duplicates per group were added as quality controls, giving around 60 samples: 50 participants and around ten replicates. Paper-wide results and their limitations: Cases had lower TRBV6-7 relative abundance than controls (about 0.1% versus 0.15%; Bonferroni P = 0.0008). Random forest classifiers combining richness and V gene abundances distinguished cases from controls with an estimated AUC of roughly 0.83. The cross-sectional design could not show whether associations preceded infection or resulted from it; effector/memory subsets and HPV-specific T cells were not isolated. Because T-cell numbers per sample were unknown, differences in richness could reflect varying T-cell content rather than repertoire biology. TCR repertoire richness was significantly higher in CIN3+ cases than in controls across sequencing depths, while evenness did not differ.

Using the immunoSEQ assay, multiplex PCR amplified TCR beta CDR3 regions from an average of approximately 1,200 ng of genomic DNA per sample. To correct primer bias, the assay used a complete synthetic TCR repertoire to set an amplification baseline. Amplicons were sequenced on the Illumina platform. Per the source publication's procedure: Sequences were error-corrected by clustering with frequency ratios and a modified nearest-neighbor algorithm, then analyzed in the immunoSEQ Analyzer with IMGT gene definitions. At each rarefaction depth, TCR richness and evenness were averaged over 20 rarefaction repeats, and samples with fewer sequences than the depth were excluded. Wilcoxon rank sum tests with FDR correction were used to compare relative abundances of V, D and J genes between the groups. An intraclass correlation of just under 96% for TCR richness and an average of roughly 83% across about 66 gene segments were obtained from the blinded duplicates. TCRdb obtained this table from immuneACCESS and retained in-frame rearrangements with V and J assigned. These tables miss some clones; where compared with another copy, unresolved V genes account for less than half of the shortfall, and the remainder is unexplained. V, J and clone size are taken as reported in that table, and D and trimming were inferred from the DNA itself. The sample's table covers about 26,000 clones. The ten biggest clones cover around 10% of the sample.

Reading the germline V gene gives CDR1 KGHSH and CDR2 LQKENI. The CDR3 sequence holds 13 residues, the cysteine and phenylalanine included. Shown are 30 bases from within the CDR3, in frame from base 1. On this clone itself: There is no known antigen for this receptor. The read ends 3 residues shy of where the CDR3 ends; the end is completed using the germline J gene.

Every participant had a single incident cervical HPV16 infection, and prevalent HPV16 infections were excluded. Cervical HPV DNA was detected by MY09/MY11 PCR, and genotyping was performed by dot-blot hybridization. Fifteen mL of heparinized blood were centrifuged, and the buffy coat was split into aliquots, frozen at -30 degrees C, and then kept at -80 degrees C. QIAGEN kits were used to extract genomic DNA from buffy coat specimens. The sequence was collected from a woman aged 18 to 69 with a cervical HPV16 infection that either progressed to CIN3+ or cleared (not recorded which). Recombination connected TRBV18 to TRBJ2-4, with 7 central nucleotides matching TRBD1. What was sequenced was blood buffy coat. The CDR3 region has the sequence CASSPGQNNGQYF. CDR3 DNA, as far as it was read: TGTGCCAGCTCACCGGGACAGAACAATGGT.